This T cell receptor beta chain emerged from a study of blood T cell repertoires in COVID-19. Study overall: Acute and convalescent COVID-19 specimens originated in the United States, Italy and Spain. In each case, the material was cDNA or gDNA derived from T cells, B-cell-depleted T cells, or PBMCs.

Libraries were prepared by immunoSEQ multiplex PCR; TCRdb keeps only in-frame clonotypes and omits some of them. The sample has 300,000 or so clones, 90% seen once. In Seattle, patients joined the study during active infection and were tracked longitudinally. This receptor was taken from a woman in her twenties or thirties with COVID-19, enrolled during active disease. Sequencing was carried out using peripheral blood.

The CDR3 loop reads CASSLGDRGYEQYF. The CDR3 DNA reads TGTGCCAGCAGCTTAGGGGACAGGGGCTACGAGCAGTACTTC. The gene calls are TRBV7-2 and TRBJ2-7; 10 bases are shared with TRBD1. The CDR3 is made up of 14 amino acids. V shed 1 base and J 3 bases; nucleotides not matched to a gene: 0. CDR1 is SGHTA, CDR2 FQGNSA, per germline. The whole variable domain, filled in from reference TRBV7-2 and TRBJ2-7, reads GAGVSQSPSNKVTEKGKDVELRCDPISGHTALYWYRQSLGQGLEFLIYFQGNSAPDKSGLPSDRFSAERTGGSVSTLTIQRTQQEDSAVYLCASSLGDRGYEQYFGPGTRLTVT.